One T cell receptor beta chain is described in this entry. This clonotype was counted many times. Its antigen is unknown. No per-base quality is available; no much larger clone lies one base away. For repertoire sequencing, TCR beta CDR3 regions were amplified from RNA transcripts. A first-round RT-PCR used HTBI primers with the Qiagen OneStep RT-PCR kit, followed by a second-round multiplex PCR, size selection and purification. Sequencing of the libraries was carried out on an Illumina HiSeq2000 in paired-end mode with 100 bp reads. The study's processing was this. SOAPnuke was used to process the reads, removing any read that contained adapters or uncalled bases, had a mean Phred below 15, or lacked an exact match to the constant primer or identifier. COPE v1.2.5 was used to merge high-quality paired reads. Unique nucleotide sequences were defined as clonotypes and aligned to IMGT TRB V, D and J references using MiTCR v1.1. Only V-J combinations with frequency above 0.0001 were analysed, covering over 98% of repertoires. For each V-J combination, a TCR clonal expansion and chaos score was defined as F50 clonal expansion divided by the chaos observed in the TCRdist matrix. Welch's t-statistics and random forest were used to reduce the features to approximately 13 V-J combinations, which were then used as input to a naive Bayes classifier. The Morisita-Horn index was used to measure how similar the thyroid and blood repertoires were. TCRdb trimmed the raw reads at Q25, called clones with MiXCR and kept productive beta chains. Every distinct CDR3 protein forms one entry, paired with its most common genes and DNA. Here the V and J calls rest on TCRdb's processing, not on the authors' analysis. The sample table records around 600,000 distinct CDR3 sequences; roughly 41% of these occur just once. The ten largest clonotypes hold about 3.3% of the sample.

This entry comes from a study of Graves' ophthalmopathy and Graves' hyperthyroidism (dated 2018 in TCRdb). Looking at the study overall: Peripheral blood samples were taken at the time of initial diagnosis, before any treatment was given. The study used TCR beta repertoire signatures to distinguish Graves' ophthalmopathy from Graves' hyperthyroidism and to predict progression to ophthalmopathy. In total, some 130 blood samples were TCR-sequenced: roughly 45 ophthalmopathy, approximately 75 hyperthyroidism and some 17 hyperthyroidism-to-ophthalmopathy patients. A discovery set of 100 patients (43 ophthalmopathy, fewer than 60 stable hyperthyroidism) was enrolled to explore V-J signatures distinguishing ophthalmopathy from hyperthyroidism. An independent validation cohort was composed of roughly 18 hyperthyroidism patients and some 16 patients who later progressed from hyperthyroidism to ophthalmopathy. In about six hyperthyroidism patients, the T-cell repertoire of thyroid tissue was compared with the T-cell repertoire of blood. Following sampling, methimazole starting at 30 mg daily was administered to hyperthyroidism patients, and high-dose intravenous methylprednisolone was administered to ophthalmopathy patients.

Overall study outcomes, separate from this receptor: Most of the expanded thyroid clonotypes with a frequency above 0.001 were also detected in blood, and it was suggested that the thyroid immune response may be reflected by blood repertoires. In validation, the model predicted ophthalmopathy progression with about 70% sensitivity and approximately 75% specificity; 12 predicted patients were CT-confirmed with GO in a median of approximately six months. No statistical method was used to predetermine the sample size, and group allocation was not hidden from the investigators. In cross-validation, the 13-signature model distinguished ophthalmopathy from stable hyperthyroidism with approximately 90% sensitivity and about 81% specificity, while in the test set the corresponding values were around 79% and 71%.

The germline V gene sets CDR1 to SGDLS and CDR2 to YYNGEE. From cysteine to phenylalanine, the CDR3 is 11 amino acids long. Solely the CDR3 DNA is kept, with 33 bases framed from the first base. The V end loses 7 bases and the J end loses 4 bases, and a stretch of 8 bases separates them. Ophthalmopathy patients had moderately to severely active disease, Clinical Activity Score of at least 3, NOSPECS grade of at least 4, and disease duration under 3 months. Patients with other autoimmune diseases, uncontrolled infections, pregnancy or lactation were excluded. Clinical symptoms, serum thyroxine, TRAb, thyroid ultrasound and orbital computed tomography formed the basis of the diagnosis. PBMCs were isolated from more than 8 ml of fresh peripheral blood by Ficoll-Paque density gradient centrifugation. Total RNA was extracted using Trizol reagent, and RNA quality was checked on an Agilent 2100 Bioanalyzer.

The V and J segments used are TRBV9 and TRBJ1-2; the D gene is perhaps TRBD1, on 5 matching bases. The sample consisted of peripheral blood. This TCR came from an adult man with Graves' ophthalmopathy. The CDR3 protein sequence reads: CASLGAYGYTF. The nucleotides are TGTGCCAGCCTAGGGGCCTATGGCTACACCTTC.